The 16 T cell receptor beta chains in this list originate from one sample, sequenced in a study of glioma-infiltrating T cells. TCR alpha and beta CDR3 regions were amplified from RNA using iRepertoire nested multiplex PCR. MiXCR was run by TCRdb on the multiplex PCR reads, yielding one entry per CDR3 protein. This table has about 410,000 distinct CDR3 sequences, about two fifths appearing once. Material for sequencing was glioma tissue, nonneoplastic brain tissue, or PBMCs (not recorded which). Receptors were obtained from a human donor with low-grade glioma or glioblastoma, undergoing nonglioma brain surgery, or in good health (not recorded which).

Turning to this clonotype: The missing conserved phenylalanine or tryptophan at the end of this CDR3 makes a read error likely. This chain links TRBV11-2 with TRBJ2-5; D is possibly TRBD2 (5 bases). Germline lookup yields CDR1 SGHAT and CDR2 FQNNGV. The CDR3 runs 15 residues. The ends were cut back, 1 base at V and 0 bases at J, with 9 bases in the middle. The CDR3 is CASSLGAVYQETQYL. CDR3 DNA: TGTGCCAGCAGCTTAGGAGCGGTGTACCAAGAGACCCAGTACCTC.

This clonotype has a count of ten or more. J is TRBJ2-7 and V is TRBV6-1; 8 nucleotides align to TRBD1. CDR1 and CDR2 (germline): MNHNS, SASEGT. The CDR3 runs 14 residues. V trimming: 10 bases; J trimming: 1 base; junction bases outside the gene matches: 9. The CDR3 sequence: CATDRQGPSYEQYF. The CDR3 DNA follows: TGTGCCACGGACCGACAGGGGCCTTCCTACGAGCAGTACTTC.

This clonotype was picked up a small number of times. V gene TRBV18 combines with J gene TRBJ2-1; D unresolved. The V gene's germline CDR1 is KGHSH and CDR2 LQKENI. The V end lost 2 bases, the J end lost 5 bases, and 7 bases lay between the germline ends. CDR3 size: 13 residues. The CDR3 sequence: CASSPTRDNEQFF. For the CDR3, the DNA is TGTGCCAGCTCACCAACCCGGGACAATGAGCAGTTCTTC. Filled out from reference TRBV18 and TRBJ2-1, the complete variable domain reads NAGVMQNPRHLVRRRGQEARLRCSPMKGHSHVYWYRQLPEEGLKFMVYLQKENIIDESGMPKERFSAEFPKEGPSILRIQQVVRGDSAAYFCASSPTRDNEQFFGPGTRLTVL.

This clonotype was counted a few times. The chain couples TRBV20-1 to TRBJ2-7; 7 bases match TRBD2. The trim removed 5 bases at V and 0 bases at J, leaving 10 bases unmatched. The germline V gene has CDR1 DFQATT and CDR2 SNEGSKA (reference sequence). This CDR3 spans 15 amino acids. The CDR3 nucleotides are TGCAGTGCTCGGAATTGGGGCGGGAGCTCCTACGAGCAGTACTTC. Translating gives CSARNWGGSSYEQYF.

Notes on this clonotype: One junction end disagrees with the germline gene, perhaps due to a read error. The V and J genes are TRBV28 and TRBJ1-1; 7 nucleotides line up with TRBD1. The CDR3 covers 15 residues. Germline assignment: CDR1 MDHEN and CDR2 SYDVKM. The CDR3 DNA reads as TGTGCCAGCAATCCGACAGGGAGGATTGATACTGAAGCTTCCTTT. This encodes CASNPTGRIDTEASF.

At least ten counts were recorded for this clonotype. The chain has TRBV6-1 and TRBJ2-1; 10 bases line up with TRBD2. V shed 8 bases, J shed 13 bases, and the junction held 2 bases outside the gene matches. Germline CDR1 reads MNHNS; CDR2 reads SASEGT. The CDR3 has 10 amino acids. The CDR3 DNA follows: TGTGCCAGCCTAGCGGGAGAACAGTTCTTC. It codes for CASLAGEQFF.

At least ten counts were recorded for this clonotype. This sequence joins TRBV27 and TRBJ2-1; 9 bases are shared with TRBD2. The CDR3 sequence is 14 residues long. From germline, CDR1 is MNHEY and CDR2 SMNVEV (reference sequence). V gave up 7 bases and J gave up 6 bases; unmatched junction bases: 7. CDR3: CASTPSGVGNEQFF. Written as DNA, the CDR3 is TGTGCCAGCACCCCTAGCGGGGTGGGCAATGAGCAGTTCTTC.

The count of this clonotype is one. The chain joins TRBV18 to TRBJ2-7, with no clear D. Germline CDR1 KGHSH, CDR2 LQKENI. The V and J ends lost 3 bases and 0 bases respectively, with 9 bases between them. This CDR3 spans 14 amino acids. CDR3 protein: CASSPLSDSYEQYF. CDR3 coding DNA: TGTGCCAGCTCACCTCTCAGCGACTCCTACGAGCAGTACTTC.

CDR3 DNA: TGCGCCAGCAGCCTCCTACTGAGTCGTCCCGGGGAGCTGTTTTTT. This gives the protein CASSLLLSRPGELFF. The V call is TRBV4-3, the J call TRBJ2-2; D unclear. The V end was cut by 4 bases, the J end by 6 bases, with 15 bases between. The CDR3 is 15 amino acids. The germline V gene has CDR1 LGHNA and CDR2 YSLEER.

V usage is TRBV28 and J usage is TRBJ1-2, with no clear D. The CDR3 consists of 13 residues. CDR1 MDHEN and CDR2 SYDVKM come from the germline V gene. Trimming shortened V by 6 bases and J by 2 bases, and 10 bases separated the two germline ends. The CDR3 loop is CASRSTPNYGYTF. The CDR3 DNA follows: TGTGCCAGCAGGTCGACACCCAACTATGGCTACACCTTC.

The V call is TRBV20-1, the J call TRBJ1-1; 8 bases map to TRBD1. V shed 2 bases, J shed 1 base, and the junction held 9 bases outside the gene matches. The CDR3 has 16 residues. The germline gives CDR1 DFQATT, CDR2 SNEGSKA (reference sequence). CDR3 sequence (DNA): TGCAGTGCTAGATCGGACAGGGCGGTTTGGAACACTGAAGCTTTCTTT. Its protein is CSARSDRAVWNTEAFF.

This clonotype has a count of ten or more. The CDR3 nucleotides are TGTGCCAGCACCCAAAACGGGAACACTGAAGCTTTCTTT. Encoded protein: CASTQNGNTEAFF. The chain joins TRBV28 to TRBJ1-1; D not certain. The CDR3 is made up of 13 amino acids. The ends were cut back, 7 bases at V and 1 base at J, with 10 bases in the middle. Germline-derived CDR1 and CDR2 are MDHEN and SYDVKM.

Worth noting for this clonotype: Possible read error: a much larger clone is one base away. The chain carries TRBV20-1 and TRBJ1-1, with a tentative D call TRBD1 (5 bases). The V gene's germline CDR1 is DFQATT and CDR2 SNEGSKA (reference sequence). With 6 bases removed from V and 0 bases from J, the gap between germline ends came to 14 bases. This CDR3 region has 14 residues. The CDR3 reads CSAKPPTVNTEAFF. DNA of the CDR3: TGCAGTGCCAAACCCCCGACAGTGAACACTGAAGCTTTCTTT.

This clonotype has more than one count but fewer than ten. The chain links TRBV6-6 to TRBJ2-6; D perhaps matches TRBD2 (6 bases). V lost 0 bases to trimming and J lost 0 bases, with 15 bases between them. CDR1 MNHNY and CDR2 SVGAGI come from the germline V gene (reference sequence). CDR3 length equals 19 residues. CDR3 sequence reads: CASSYSVRDSLSGANVLTF. The CDR3, as DNA: TGTGCCAGCAGTTACTCGGTACGGGACTCACTCTCTGGGGCCAACGTCCTGACTTTC.

The V and J genes are TRBV18 and TRBJ2-5; 7 nucleotides agree with TRBD1. The CDR3 runs to 13 residues. Germline assignment: CDR1 KGHSH and CDR2 LQKENI. Trimming cost V 4 bases and J 4 bases; bases outside gene matches: 3. The CDR3 loop reads CASSRGQSETQYF. The CDR3 DNA follows: TGTGCCAGCTCACGGGGACAGTCAGAGACCCAGTACTTC.

The chain employs TRBV7-8 and TRBJ1-5, with TRBD1 as a possible D gene (5 bases). Germline CDR1 SGHVS, CDR2 FQNEAQ. Between the trimmed V and J ends, which lost 5 bases and 0 bases, there was a span of 14 bases. The CDR3 totals 16 residues. Here the CDR3 DNA reads TGTGCCAGCAGCCCCGCCGGACACTATAGCAATCAGCCCCAGCATTTT. Its translation is CASSPAGHYSNQPQHF.